The clone carrying this TCR beta chain was seen repeatedly, ten times or more. The CDR3 consists of 14 residues. The germline V gene encodes CDR1 MNHEY and CDR2 SVGAGI. The V and J ends lost 8 bases and 6 bases, in that order; junction bases with no gene match: 12. The second PCR ran about 6 to 11 cycles with a sample-barcoded 5' primer and J-beta primers. TCRdb fed the 5' RACE reads into MiXCR, producing one record per CDR3 protein. The sample shows 850,000 or so distinct CDR3 sequences, 25% to 30% of them seen only once. The sample comes from a study of blood T cells in healthy people across ages. The rearrangement links TRBV6-5 to TRBJ1-1, with TRBD1 matching 7 bases. This clonotype was obtained from a woman aged 80 or older in good health. Sequencing was done on a sample of blood. CDR3 sequence (DNA): TGTGCCAGCCACTTCGCGACAGGGTGGTCTGAAGCTTTCTTT. Translating it yields CASHFATGWSEAFF.